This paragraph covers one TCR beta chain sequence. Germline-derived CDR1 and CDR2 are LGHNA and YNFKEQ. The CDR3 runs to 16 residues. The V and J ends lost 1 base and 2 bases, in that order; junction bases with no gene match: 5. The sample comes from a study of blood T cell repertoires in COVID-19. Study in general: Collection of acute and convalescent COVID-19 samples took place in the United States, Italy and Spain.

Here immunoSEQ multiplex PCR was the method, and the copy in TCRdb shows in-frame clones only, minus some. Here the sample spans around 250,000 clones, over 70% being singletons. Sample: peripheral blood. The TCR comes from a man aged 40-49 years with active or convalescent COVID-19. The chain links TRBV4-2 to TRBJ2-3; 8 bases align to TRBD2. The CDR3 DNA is TGTGCCAGCAGCCAAGCCCGGGGGGGCCACACAGATACGCAGTATTTT. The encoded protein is CASSQARGGHTDTQYF.